These 3 T cell receptor beta chains came from one sample sequenced in a study of blood T cell repertoires in COVID-19 (dated by TCRdb to the early 2020s). Libraries were prepared through the immunoSEQ multiplex PCR assay. The table comes from immuneACCESS by way of TCRdb, which keeps in-frame sequences with V and J called. Part of the clones is missing from these tables; in studies checked, under half for an unresolved V gene and the rest for unknown reasons. Here the sample has roughly 140,000 clones; 60% to 80% occur a single time. The top ten clonotypes cover 8.6% of the sample. Material: peripheral blood. The receptors shown here come from a man aged 45 to 65 with active or convalescent COVID-19.

The chain has TRBV19 and TRBJ2-2; 7 bases agree with TRBD2. The V and J ends lost 6 bases and 2 bases, in that order; junction bases with no gene match: 3. The CDR3 has 14 amino acids. CDR1 and CDR2 (germline): LNHDA, SQIVND (reference sequence). Here the CDR3 reads CASRGGINTGELFF. The CDR3 nucleotides are TGTGCCAGTAGGGGGGGGATTAACACCGGGGAGCTGTTTTTT.

This sequence joins TRBV3-1 (or the pseudogene TRBV3-2) and TRBJ2-6, with a weak D call TRBD1 (5 bases). With 0 bases removed from V and 4 bases from J, the gap between germline ends came to 16 bases. Germline-derived CDR1 and CDR2 are LGHDT and YNNKEL (reference sequence). The CDR3 loop spans 18 amino acids. The CDR3 reads CASSQDQGLHIGANVLTF. CDR3 nucleotide sequence: TGTGCCAGCAGCCAAGATCAGGGCCTCCATATCGGGGCCAACGTCCTGACTTTC.

This chain connects TRBV3-1 (or the pseudogene TRBV3-2) to TRBJ2-1; 7 positions agree with TRBD2. V shed 4 bases and J 8 bases; nucleotides not matched to a gene: 8. The CDR3 has 14 amino acids. Germline V lookup: CDR1 LGHDT, CDR2 YNNKEL (reference sequence). The CDR3 loop reads CASSPHYAGDEQFF. CDR3 coding DNA: TGTGCCAGCAGCCCCCACTACGCGGGGGATGAGCAGTTCTTC.